What follows are 32 T cell receptor beta chains derived from one specimen sequenced in a study of T cell changes during pregnancy in multiple sclerosis. The repertoire was sequenced with immunoSEQ multiplex PCR; TCRdb's copy has only in-frame clones and lacks some. The sample shows 45,000 to 60,000 clones, 93% of them seen only once. The material was peripheral blood, obtained in the second trimester of pregnancy. These TCRs come from a female donor with multiple sclerosis, enrolled in a pregnancy study.

The chain has TRBV11-3 and TRBJ2-7, with unresolved D. V was cut by 4 bases and J by 7 bases, with 20 bases left in between. In germline, CDR1 is SGHNT, CDR2 YENEEA. The CDR3 spans 15 residues. This chain's CDR3 is CASSSVDSLSSEQYF. The DNA for the CDR3 is TGTGCCAGCAGCTCGGTCGATTCGCTATCGAGTGAGCAGTACTTC.

This rearrangement joins TRBV25-1 to TRBJ1-2; unclear D gene. V lost 2 bases to trimming and J lost 6 bases, with 10 bases between them. Germline assignment: CDR1 MGHDK and CDR2 SYGVNS. The CDR3 is made up of 13 amino acids. Written as DNA, the CDR3 is TGTGCCAGCAGTGAAAGGCAGGTTAATGGCTACACCTTC. This sequence encodes CASSERQVNGYTF.

This rearrangement joins TRBV18 to TRBJ2-5; 8 bases map to TRBD1. V trimming: 2 bases; J trimming: 4 bases; junction bases outside the gene matches: 3. Germline V lookup: CDR1 KGHSH, CDR2 LQKENI. The CDR3 has 14 residues. The CDR3 DNA is TGTGCCAGCTCACCAGGACAGGGACGAGAGACCCAGTACTTC. As protein: CASSPGQGRETQYF.

The chain recombines TRBV6-5 with TRBJ1-1; 9 bases fit TRBD1. After removal of 2 bases from V and 12 bases from J, the junction contained 7 bases not matched to a gene. Germline CDR1 is MNHEY and CDR2 is SVGAGI. This CDR3 has 13 amino acids. Here the CDR3 reads CASSYKGQGLTFF. The CDR3 DNA sequence: TGTGCCAGCAGTTACAAGGGACAGGGTTTGACTTTCTTT.

The chain is built from TRBV19 and TRBJ1-4, with D maybe TRBD1 (5 bases). The V gene lost 5 bases and the J gene lost 7 bases, with 14 bases spanning the gap. The CDR3 has 14 residues. Germline V gene sequence: CDR1 LNHDA, CDR2 SQIVND (reference sequence). The CDR3 nucleotides are TGTGCCAGTAGTCCCGGAGGGGCAGTTGAAAAACTGTTTTTT. It yields the protein CASSPGGAVEKLFF.

The rearrangement joins TRBV5-1 to TRBJ2-7; possible D gene TRBD2, 5 bases. The V end was cut by 2 bases, the J end by 1 base, with 13 bases between. Germline lookup yields CDR1 SGHRS and CDR2 YFSETQ. The CDR3 extends over 15 amino acids. Here the CDR3 reads CASSLSGLSSYEQYF. Written as DNA, the CDR3 is TGCGCCAGCAGCTTAAGCGGATTGTCTTCCTACGAGCAGTACTTC.

CDR3: CASSPTGENSPLHF. The CDR3 coding sequence is TGTGCCAGCTCACCGACAGGGGAAAATTCACCCCTCCACTTT. The rearrangement joins TRBV25-1 to TRBJ1-6; 8 bases are a match to TRBD1. Germline values: CDR1 MGHDK, CDR2 SYGVNS. The CDR3 has 14 residues. Trimming at V came to 8 bases and at J to 7 bases, leaving 7 bases not matched to a gene.

The J gene is TRBJ2-3, the V gene TRBV16, with a weak D call TRBD2 (6 bases). This CDR3 region has 15 residues. Germline-derived CDR1 and CDR2 are KGHSY and FQNENV. V lost 4 bases, J lost 1 base, and 12 bases lay in between. CDR3: CASSPPRGGTDTQYF. DNA of the CDR3: TGTGCCAGCAGCCCCCCGCGGGGAGGCACAGATACGCAGTATTTT.

In this sample, this clone turned up once. This sequence joins TRBV7-3 and TRBJ2-3, with D possibly being TRBD2 (5 bases). V dropped 2 bases and J dropped 5 bases, with 8 bases sitting between them. The CDR3 is 13 amino acids. Germline V lookup: CDR1 SGHTA, CDR2 FQGTGA. CDR3 bases: TGTGCCAGCAGCTTAGAGGCGGGAGATACGCAGTATTTT. This codes for CASSLEAGDTQYF.

This clone was detected only once. The rearrangement uses TRBV12-5 and TRBJ1-1, with a weak D call TRBD1 (5 bases). CDR3 size: 16 residues. V shed 1 base and J shed 5 bases, with 17 bases lying between them. Germline CDR1 LGHNT, CDR2 FRNRAP. The CDR3 reads CASGLGWGDLGTEAFF. CDR3 sequence (DNA): TGTGCTAGTGGTTTGGGTTGGGGGGACCTGGGTACTGAAGCTTTCTTT.

The chain employs TRBV5-4 and TRBJ2-1; 10 bases map to TRBD2. Germline trimming cut 9 bases from V and 4 bases from J; bases unmatched to any gene: 10. The CDR3 extends over 15 amino acids. Germline lookup yields CDR1 SGHNT and CDR2 YYREEE (reference sequence). The CDR3 DNA is TGTGCCACCCTAGTAGCGGGAGGCGGGTACAATGAGCAGTTCTTC. This encodes CATLVAGGGYNEQFF.

The rearrangement links TRBV11-3 to TRBJ2-1; D uncertain. Germline values: CDR1 SGHNT, CDR2 YENEEA. Trimming shortened V by 5 bases and J by 10 bases, and 12 bases separated the two germline ends. The CDR3 loop spans 12 amino acids. In nucleotides, the CDR3 is TGTGCCAGCAGCCCTGGTCTCGGGGAGCAGTTCTTC. Its translation: CASSPGLGEQFF.

The chain links TRBV28 to TRBJ1-4; D is ambiguous. V lost 7 bases and J 0 bases, leaving 15 bases between the germline ends. CDR3 size: 16 residues. CDR1 is MDHEN, CDR2 SYDVKM, per germline. The CDR3 DNA reads as TGTGCCAGCACTGCCATTGGGCCAGCAACTAATGAAAAACTGTTTTTT. Amino acid sequence: CASTAIGPATNEKLFF. Full variable domain (rest looked up from reference TRBV28 and TRBJ1-4): DVKVTQSSRYLVKRTGEKVFLECVQDMDHENMFWYRQDPGLGLRLIYFSYDVKMKEKGDIPEGYSVSREKKERFSLILESASTNQTSMYLCASTAIGPATNEKLFFGSGTQLSVL.

This rearrangement joins TRBV9 to TRBJ2-2; D unresolved. This CDR3 contains 15 residues. V shed 3 bases and J shed 0 bases, with 9 bases lying between them. Germline V lookup: CDR1 SGDLS, CDR2 YYNGEE. This CDR3 reads CASSGLSANTGELFF. Here the CDR3 DNA reads TGTGCCAGCAGCGGTCTTAGTGCGAACACCGGGGAGCTGTTTTTT.

The genes are TRBV5-4 and TRBJ2-5, with 8 bases aligning to TRBD1. This CDR3 has 17 amino acids. The germline gives CDR1 SGHNT, CDR2 YYREEE (reference sequence). Germline trimming cut 4 bases from V and 2 bases from J; bases unmatched to any gene: 13. This CDR3 reads CASSPTLQGESQETQYF. The CDR3 nucleotides read TGTGCCAGCAGCCCTACGTTACAGGGGGAGAGTCAAGAGACCCAGTACTTC.

The rearrangement uses TRBV15 and TRBJ2-1; D gene ambiguous. The germline V gene has CDR1 LNHNV and CDR2 YYDKDF (reference sequence). Trimming removed 5 bases at V and 0 bases at J, with 8 bases between. The CDR3 consists of 14 residues. CDR3 in amino acids: CATSETGSYNEQFF. DNA for the CDR3: TGTGCCACCAGCGAAACGGGCTCCTACAATGAGCAGTTCTTC. Using reference TRBV15 and TRBJ2-1 for the parts outside the CDR3, the full variable domain is DAMVIQNPRYQVTQFGKPVTLSCSQTLNHNVMYWYQQKSSQAPKLLFHYYDKDFNNEADTPDNFQSRRPNTSFCFLDIRSPGLGDTAMYLCATSETGSYNEQFFGPGTRLTVL.

Written as DNA, the CDR3 is TGTGCCAGCAGTGATTACAGGACAGGGACCACCACTGAAGCTTTCTTT. Protein product: CASSDYRTGTTTEAFF. This sequence joins TRBV6-1 and TRBJ1-1; 8 bases are shared with TRBD1. CDR3 size: 16 residues. Losses at the gene ends were 3 bases for V and 4 bases for J; bases not matched to a gene: 10. Germline lookup yields CDR1 MNHNS and CDR2 SASEGT.

The chain employs TRBV5-4 and TRBJ1-4, with a tentative D call TRBD1 (6 bases). The V end lost 5 bases, the J end lost 2 bases, and 13 bases lay between the germline ends. The CDR3 loop spans 15 amino acids. CDR1 SGHNT and CDR2 YYREEE come from the germline V gene (reference sequence). The CDR3 is CASSPAGATNEKLFF. The CDR3 region has the DNA TGTGCCAGCAGTCCCGCGGGGGCCACTAATGAAAAACTGTTTTTT.

The rearrangement joins TRBV19 to TRBJ1-5; TRBD1 might be the D (6 bases). This CDR3 region has 13 residues. From germline, CDR1 is LNHDA and CDR2 SQIVND (reference sequence). Trimming cost V 7 bases and J 7 bases, with 14 bases left between them. CDR3 sequence: CASTPAGVQPQHF. The DNA of the CDR3 is TGTGCCAGTACCCCAGCAGGGGTACAGCCCCAGCATTTT.

The chain links TRBV9 to TRBJ1-1; TRBD1 is a possible D gene (5 bases). The CDR3 has 13 amino acids. Trimming took off 1 base at V and 6 bases at J, with 10 bases between the two ends. Germline loops: CDR1 SGDLS, CDR2 YYNGEE. In DNA form, the CDR3 reads TGTGCCAGCAGCGTAAGGGGCGGCGCTGAAGCTTTCTTT. This encodes CASSVRGGAEAFF.

The rearrangement joins TRBV6-1 to TRBJ2-2; 10 nucleotides line up with TRBD2. The junction had 11 bases not matched to a gene; V was cut back by 10 bases and J by 6 bases. Germline-derived CDR1 and CDR2 are MNHNS and SASEGT. This CDR3 is 15 amino acids long. In nucleotides, the CDR3 is TGTGCCATCGGGCCAGCGGGAGGGCCGGCCGGGGAGCTGTTTTTT. Protein sequence: CAIGPAGGPAGELFF.

The rearrangement uses TRBV6-6 and TRBJ1-2; 7 positions agree with TRBD1. V lost 6 bases to trimming and J lost 2 bases; unmatched junction nucleotides: 6. The CDR3 loop spans 14 amino acids. In germline, CDR1 is MNHNY, CDR2 SVGAGI (reference sequence). In DNA, the CDR3 is TGTGCCAGCAGACTCTGGGACAGAAACTATGGCTACACCTTC. This translates into CASRLWDRNYGYTF.

This chain links TRBV27 with TRBJ2-3, with no clear D. V lost 5 bases to trimming and J lost 1 base, with 7 bases between them. The CDR3 consists of 13 residues. The germline V gene encodes CDR1 MNHEY and CDR2 SMNVEV (reference sequence). The CDR3 region has the DNA TGTGCCAGCAGTAACCTAGGCACAGATACGCAGTATTTT. Protein: CASSNLGTDTQYF.

V usage is TRBV7-2 and J usage is TRBJ2-2; D gene uncertain. V was clipped by 7 bases and J by 7 bases, with 16 bases between them. The germline gives CDR1 SGHTA, CDR2 FQGNSA. The CDR3 has 14 residues. The DNA for the CDR3 is TGTGCCAGCATCTTTTCGAGAAACCGCGGGGAGCTGTTTTTT. Translating gives CASIFSRNRGELFF.

The chain carries TRBV14 and TRBJ2-2, with D uncertain. This CDR3 has 13 residues. With 0 bases removed from V and 6 bases from J, the gap between germline ends came to 5 bases. Germline V gene lookup returns CDR1 SGHDN and CDR2 FVKESK. In nucleotides, the CDR3 is TGTGCCAGCAGCCAAGATCTTGCCGGGGAGCTGTTTTTT. Protein sequence: CASSQDLAGELFF.

This clone was detected once. The genes are TRBV19 and TRBJ1-5; D may be TRBD1 (6 bases). This CDR3 contains 17 residues. Trimming removed 6 bases from V and 0 bases from J, with 18 bases in between. Germline V gene lookup returns CDR1 LNHDA and CDR2 SQIVND (reference sequence). CDR3 in amino acids: CASREMTGPSSNQPQHF. The CDR3 DNA follows: TGTGCCAGTAGAGAGATGACAGGCCCCTCTAGCAATCAGCCCCAGCATTTT.

There are a few counts of this clone. V usage is TRBV5-5 and J usage is TRBJ2-1; 14 bases align to TRBD2. The CDR3 is 18 residues long. In germline, CDR1 is SGHKS, CDR2 YYEKEE (reference sequence). J was trimmed by 9 bases and V by 3 bases; bases with no gene match: 14. Written as DNA, the CDR3 is TGTGCCAGCAGCTCGAGGCTAGGGACTAGCGGGAGACGGGGTGAGCAGTTCTTC. Translation gives CASSSRLGTSGRRGEQFF. The variable domain in full, completed from reference TRBV5-5 and TRBJ2-1, reads DAGVTQSPTHLIKTRGQQVTLRCSPISGHKSVSWYQQVLGQGPQFIFQYYEKEERGRGNFPDRFSARQFPNYSSELNVNALLLGDSALYLCASSSRLGTSGRRGEQFFGPGTRLTVL.

V is TRBV6-6 and J is TRBJ2-5; TRBD2 matches at 11 bases. The length of the CDR3 is 14 residues. CDR1 and CDR2 (germline): MNHNY, SVGAGI (reference sequence). Trimming removed 10 bases from V and 1 base from J; junction bases left unmatched: 5. The CDR3 DNA reads as TGTGCCATTAGCGGGAGGGGCTCCCAAGAGACCCAGTACTTC. It codes for CAISGRGSQETQYF.

The DNA of the CDR3 is TGTGCCAGCAGCTACGGGAGTAACTATGGCTACACCTTC. It codes for CASSYGSNYGYTF. The chain employs TRBV5-6 and TRBJ1-2; D unresolved. This CDR3 spans 13 amino acids. Trimming took 3 bases from V and 1 from J, leaving 7 bases between them. Germline lookup yields CDR1 SGHDT and CDR2 YYEEEE.

The rearrangement uses TRBV7-2 and TRBJ2-5; the match to TRBD2 covers 7 bases. CDR3 size: 17 residues. Germline lookup yields CDR1 SGHTA and CDR2 FQGNSA. V dropped 5 bases and J dropped 9; count of bases not matched to a gene: 21. CDR3 DNA: TGTGCCAGCAGCCTTGGCCCGCGGGGGACCGGGAGGATGGCCCAGTACTTC. This gives the protein CASSLGPRGTGRMAQYF. Full variable domain (rest looked up from reference TRBV7-2 and TRBJ2-5): GAGVSQSPSNKVTEKGKDVELRCDPISGHTALYWYRQSLGQGLEFLIYFQGNSAPDKSGLPSDRFSAERTGGSVSTLTIQRTQQEDSAVYLCASSLGPRGTGRMAQYFGPGTRLLVL.

The CDR3, as DNA: TGCGCCAGCAGGCTAGTAGCTGGAAACACCATATATTTT. Its protein is CASRLVAGNTIYF. The rearrangement joins TRBV10-1 to TRBJ1-3, with D uncertain. This CDR3 has 13 residues. Trimming left V 6 bases short and J 2 bases short, with 8 bases between. Per the germline V gene, CDR1 is WNHNN and CDR2 is SYGVQD (reference sequence).

The rearrangement uses TRBV7-9 and TRBJ2-4; 11 bases match TRBD1. CDR3 length: 18 residues. Looked up from germline, CDR1 is SEHNR and CDR2 is FQNEAQ (reference sequence). Unmatched junction bases numbered 11, after V lost 5 bases and J lost 2 bases. The CDR3 region is CASSPWTGGFGTKNIQYF. The CDR3 DNA sequence: TGTGCCAGCAGCCCGTGGACAGGGGGCTTTGGGACCAAAAACATTCAGTACTTC.